The present TCR beta chain was sequenced within a study of cytomegalovirus exposure and HLA in healthy donors. The PCR used 60 Vbeta and 13 Jbeta primers. Sequenced by immunoSEQ multiplex PCR; TCRdb stores in-frame clones only, minus some. Of under 200,000 clones in the sample, about 13% are singletons; the top ten hold 7.5% to 10%. Sequenced material: PBMCs. The sequence derives from a man aged 50-59 years in good health and CMV-seropositive.

Here the CDR3 DNA reads TGCGCCAGCAGCCTGTTGGGTAGCGGGGGGGATGTAGAGACCCAGTACTTC. This gives the protein CASSLLGSGGDVETQYF. V gene TRBV4-3 combines with J gene TRBJ2-5; 11 nucleotides line up with TRBD2. J lost 4 bases, V lost 4 bases, and 11 bases had no gene match. This CDR3 spans 17 amino acids. Germline V gives CDR1 LGHNA, CDR2 YSLEER.